A selection of T cell receptor beta chains follows, all from one sample in a study of glioma-infiltrating T cells. One entry per CDR3 protein, called by TCRdb with MiXCR from the multiplex PCR reads. Of roughly 130,000 distinct CDR3 sequences listed, about 25% are singletons. The specimen sequenced was glioma tissue, nonneoplastic brain tissue, or PBMCs (not recorded which). Every receptor here comes from a human donor with low-grade glioma or glioblastoma, undergoing nonglioma brain surgery, or in good health (not recorded which). CDR3s include the opening cysteine and the closing phenylalanine or tryptophan. A D gene is named only where the DNA matches it firmly. Clone size is not always given. Where it is, it says once, few, many or a class for expanded clones.

V	D	size	J	DNA	CDR3
TRBV24-1	.	.	TRBJ2-5	TGTGCCACCAGTGACATGGACACCGCCTTCGGGACCCAGTACTTC	CATSDMDTAFGTQYF
TRBV24-1	TRBD2	.	TRBJ2-1	TGTGCCACCAGTGATTTTAGGAGCGGGGGTAGCAATGAGCAGTTCTTC	CATSDFRSGGSNEQFF
TRBV7-2	.	.	TRBJ2-1	TGTGCCAGCAGCTTAAACGGGGAGCAGTTCTTC	CASSLNGEQFF
TRBV11-2	.	.	TRBJ1-1	TGTGCCAGCAGCTTAGAGGCGGATGAAGCTTTCTTT	CASSLEADEAFF
TRBV28	.	few	TRBJ1-1	TGTGCCAGCAGTTTATTCCGAACTGAAGCTTTCTTT	CASSLFRTEAFF
TRBV15	.	many	TRBJ1-2	TGTGCCACCAGCAGAGATCCTACTAACTATGGCTACACCTTC	CATSRDPTNYGYTF
TRBV2	TRBD1	few	TRBJ1-2	TGTGCCAGCAGGCTAACAGGGGACTATGGCTACACCTTC	CASRLTGDYGYTF
TRBV29-1	.	.	TRBJ2-5	TGCAGCGTTGAAGATCGCCCAGGATCGACCCAGTACTTC	CSVEDRPGSTQYF
TRBV19	.	.	TRBJ1-3	TGTGCCAGTAGGCCACCGGGACGGCGCTCTGGAAACACCATATATTTT	CASRPPGRRSGNTIYF
TRBV11-2	TRBD1	.	TRBJ2-2	TGCGCCAGCAGCCGTGGACAGGGGGCGACCGGGGAGCTGTTTTTT	CASSRGQGATGELFF
TRBV7-9	.	few	TRBJ1-1	TGTGCCAGCAGCTTGACAGGAACTGAAGCTTTCTTT	CASSLTGTEAFF
TRBV7-2	TRBD1	many	TRBJ2-3	TGTGCCAGCAGCACCTACGGACAGGGGGCAGATACGCAGTATTTT	CASSTYGQGADTQYF
TRBV7-9	.	few	TRBJ1-4	TGTGCCAGCAGCTTAGGAAGCCTTCTCAAACTGTTTTTT	CASSLGSLLKLFF
TRBV6-2/TRBV6-3	TRBD1	.	TRBJ1-5	TGTGCCACGGGGACAGGGGGCAATCAGCCCCAGCATTTT	CATGTGGNQPQHF
TRBV7-9	TRBD1	few	TRBJ2-3	TGTGCCAGCAGCTTAGACGGGACAGGGAGAGATACGCAGTATTTT	CASSLDGTGRDTQYF
TRBV20-1	.	many	TRBJ2-3	TGCAGTGCTAGAACAATTCTAGCATATAGCACAGATACGCAGTATTTT	CSARTILAYSTDTQYF
TRBV20-1	TRBD1	.	TRBJ2-2	TGCAGTGCTAGAGATCCTCTGGACAGGGTTTCCCCCGGGGAGCTGTTTTTT	CSARDPLDRVSPGELFF
TRBV7-3	.	.	TRBJ2-6	TGTGCCAGCAGCTTCCCCCTCCCCGGGGCCAACGTCCTGACTTTC	CASSFPLPGANVLTF
TRBV6-1	.	.	TRBJ2-3	TGTGCCAGCCGACAGCGACCGTCCCATAGCACAGATACGCAGTATTTT	CASRQRPSHSTDTQYF
TRBV2	TRBD1	few	TRBJ2-2	TGTGCCAGCAGTGGGGAGACAGGGGATTTCCGCACCGGGGAGCTGTTTTTT	CASSGETGDFRTGELFF
TRBV24-1	.	.	TRBJ2-5	TGTGGCACCAGAGGCAGGGGGGAAGGGGAGACCCAGTACTTC	CGTRGRGEGETQYF
TRBV19	.	.	TRBJ1-1	TGTGCCAGTAGCTCCGGACGGAACCTGAACACTGAAGCTTTCTTT	CASSSGRNLNTEAFF
TRBV5-1	.	few	TRBJ2-5	TGCGCCAGCAGCTTATTCCTAGCGAGCGAAGAGACCCAGTACTTC	CASSLFLASEETQYF
TRBV7-9	TRBD1	.	TRBJ1-2	TGTGCCAGCAGCTTACCCAGGGGGCTGTCCTACACCTTC	CASSLPRGLSYTF
TRBV6-1	TRBD2	many	TRBJ2-1	TGTGCCAGCACTCCATCTAGCGGGGGGGACAATGAGCAGTTCTTC	CASTPSSGGDNEQFF
TRBV6-6	.	many	TRBJ1-1	TGTGCCAGCAGTTACGAATTCAGGGCTATGAACACTGAAGCTTTCTTT	CASSYEFRAMNTEAFF
TRBV19	TRBD2	few	TRBJ2-1	TGTGCCAGTAGTATGTTAGCGGGCTCCTACAATGAGCAGTTCTTC	CASSMLAGSYNEQFF
TRBV25-1	.	.	TRBJ1-1	TGTGCCAGCGGACCCCGGACGCAGGGAAAGATAACTGAAGCTTTCTTT	CASGPRTQGKITEAFF
TRBV3-1	.	.	TRBJ1-5	TGTGCCAGCATCCAAGATGGGGCCGGGTTCGGAAATCAGCCCCAGCATTTT	CASIQDGAGFGNQPQHF
TRBV3-1	TRBD1	.	TRBJ1-4	TGTGCCAGCAGCAAGCAAGCAGACAGGGGTAATAAAAAACTGTTTTTT	CASSKQADRGNKKLFF
TRBV25-1	.	many	TRBJ1-5	TGTGCCAGCAGTATCGACAGCGGGGCCCAGCATTTT	CASSIDSGAQHF
TRBV11-2	TRBD2	.	TRBJ2-2	TGTGCCAGCAGCCCCCGCGGGGGGGCCGGGAACACCGGGGAGCTGTTTTTT	CASSPRGGAGNTGELFF
TRBV4-2	.	few	TRBJ1-2	TGTGCCAGCAGCCAAGGGGGAGGTGACTATGGCTACACCTTC	CASSQGGGDYGYTF
TRBV12-3/TRBV12-4	.	.	TRBJ2-1	TGTGCCAGCAGGCCCCAGATCTCCTACAATGAGCAGTTCTTC	CASRPQISYNEQFF
TRBV6-5	.	.	TRBJ1-5	TGTGCCAGCAGTTACTCGTCCAGGCTAAATCAGCCCCAGCATTTT	CASSYSSRLNQPQHF
TRBV28	TRBD1	.	TRBJ1-2	TGTGCCAGCAGTGATCCGGGACAGGGATATGGCTACACCTTC	CASSDPGQGYGYTF
TRBV6-1	TRBD1	many	TRBJ2-5	TGTGCCAGCAGGCGGGACAGGGGTTACCAAGAGACCCAGTACTTC	CASRRDRGYQETQYF